This TCR beta chain was sequenced in a study of blood T cell repertoires in COVID-19. Background on the study: COVID-19 samples from acute and convalescent phases originated in the United States, Italy and Spain. Sample material is recorded as cDNA or gDNA derived from T cells, B-cell-depleted T cells, or PBMCs.

Between the trimmed V and J ends, which lost 1 base and 12 bases, there was a span of 15 bases. This CDR3 spans 13 amino acids. The germline V gene has CDR1 MNHEY and CDR2 SVGAGI. This table comes from immunoSEQ multiplex PCR, and its TCRdb copy is limited to in-frame clones, with some not included. The sample includes about 200,000 clones, more than 75% of them seen just once. The chain combines TRBV6-5 with TRBJ1-1; tentatively, D is TRBD1 (5 bases). The TCR originated in a woman aged 40-49 years with COVID-19, enrolled during active disease. The specimen was peripheral blood. The CDR3 is CASSYFGRGVTFF. Written as DNA, the CDR3 is TGTGCCAGCAGTTACTTTGGACGGGGGGTAACTTTCTTT.